These 5 T cell receptor beta chains came from one sample sequenced in a study of T cells expressing NK-cell markers. TCRdb reprocessed the 5' RACE reads, with one entry per CDR3 protein and no DNA. The sample totals about 390,000 distinct CDR3 sequences. The sequenced sample was blood T cells: a sorted CD56 or NKG2C T cell subset, CD4+ or CD8+ T cells, or bulk PBMC T cells (not recorded which). These receptors were taken from a woman between 45 and 65 years old in good health.

This chain links TRBV24-1 with TRBJ2-1. The CDR3 totals 16 residues. The germline CDR1 and CDR2 sequences are KGHDR and SFDVKD. CDR3 protein: CATSGNQANSYNEQFF.

This chain joins TRBV15 and TRBJ2-7. The V gene's germline CDR1 is LNHNV and CDR2 YYDKDF (reference sequence). This CDR3 comprises 15 residues. The CDR3 here is CATSSKAGGPHEQYF.

J is TRBJ2-1 and V is TRBV6-4; the D call of TRBD1 rests on TCRdb alone, since no DNA is present to check it. This CDR3 region has 17 residues. The germline V gene has CDR1 MRHNA and CDR2 SNTAGT. The CDR3 here is CASSVSPSWPSYNEQFF.

The CDR3 loop reads CASSLVVGGEQFF. J is TRBJ2-1 and V is TRBV7-8; TCRdb reports TRBD1, a call that lacks DNA to check it against. Germline-derived CDR1 and CDR2 are SGHVS and FQNEAQ. The CDR3 runs to 13 residues.

The chain has TRBV12-3 or TRBV12-4 and TRBJ2-7; the D call from TCRdb, TRBD1, cannot be confirmed without DNA. The CDR3 is made up of 15 amino acids. CDR3 amino acids: CASTLGRGSKYEQYF.